At least ten counts were recorded for the clone carrying this TCR beta chain. The antigen is unknown. This sample stems from a study of glioma-infiltrating T cells. Study-wide results and limits: Non-neoplastic patients had below-expected tissue-blood divergence, while all gliomas exceeded expectation.

Amplification of TCR alpha and beta CDR3 regions from RNA used iRepertoire nested multiplex PCR. MiXCR, run by TCRdb on the multiplex PCR reads, gives a single entry per CDR3 protein. The profile shows about 180,000 distinct CDR3 sequences, 43% of them singletons. Trimming took 3 bases from V and 4 from J, leaving 20 bases between them. The CDR3 has 17 residues. CDR1 is LNHNV, CDR2 YYDKDF, per germline (reference sequence). J is TRBJ2-3 and V is TRBV15; D is possibly TRBD2 (5 bases). Sequencing was performed on glioma tissue, nonneoplastic brain tissue, or PBMCs (not recorded which). The clonotype comes from a human donor with low-grade glioma or glioblastoma, undergoing nonglioma brain surgery, or in good health (not recorded which). This CDR3 is CATSSGTSSGGADTQYF. In nucleotides, the CDR3 is TGTGCCACCAGCAGCGGTACTAGTTCAGGTGGCGCAGATACGCAGTATTTT.